This T cell receptor beta chain was recovered during a study of blood T cell repertoires in COVID-19. Across the study: Italy, Spain and the United States were the sources of the convalescent and acute COVID-19 samples. PBMCs, B-cell-depleted T cells, or T cells were the source of the cDNA or gDNA that made up the material.

Authors' analysis steps: The assay estimated nucleated cells by amplifying reference gene primers. Clones were sequenced by immunoSEQ multiplex PCR, and TCRdb holds only the in-frame ones, with some missing. The V and J calls and clone size were taken over from that table, and D and trimming were inferred from the DNA. The sample consists of more than 110,000 clones, more than 65% of them appearing once. The sequence derives from an older man with acute or convalescent COVID-19. The sequenced material came from peripheral blood.

CDR3 loop: CASSERSRGSPLHF. CDR3 nucleotide sequence: TGTGCCAGCAGTGAAAGGTCAAGGGGTTCACCCCTCCACTTT. This chain uses TRBV2 with TRBJ1-6; the D gene is possibly TRBD1 (5 bases). The CDR3 is 14 amino acids. Trimming cost V 2 bases and J 9 bases, with 11 bases left between them. Per germline, CDR1 SNHLY and CDR2 FYNNEI.